This passage covers 5 T cell receptor beta chains from one sample sequenced in a study of somatic mutations in cytotoxic T cells in rheumatoid arthritis. Only in-frame clones appear in the TCRdb table, and some are missing; sequencing was by immunoSEQ multiplex PCR. This table has 8,000 or so clones, 74% appearing once. Sequenced sample: CD8+ T cells sorted from blood. These receptors all come from an adult with rheumatoid arthritis.

J is TRBJ1-1 and V is TRBV7-8; D is ambiguous. The CDR3 is 12 amino acids. CDR1 SGHVS and CDR2 FQNEAQ come from the germline V gene. V was shortened by 3 bases and J by 8 bases, with 10 bases between the two germline ends. CDR3 DNA: TGTGCCAGCAGCTTTGGCCGCCTCGAAGCTTTCTTT. It codes for CASSFGRLEAFF.

The V gene is TRBV4-1, the J gene TRBJ1-1; no definite D call. This CDR3 spans 14 amino acids. Germline-derived CDR1 and CDR2 are MGHRA and YSYEKL. V was cut by 3 bases and J by 4 bases, with 12 bases left in between. The CDR3 protein is CASSQAPFGTEAFF. CDR3 DNA sequence: TGCGCCAGCAGCCAGGCCCCTTTTGGCACTGAAGCTTTCTTT.

The chain joins TRBV28 to TRBJ2-1, with TRBD1 as a possible D gene (6 bases). V lost 5 bases and J 3 bases, leaving 14 bases between the germline ends. Germline CDR1 is MDHEN and CDR2 is SYDVKM. This CDR3 is built from 15 residues. CDR3 loop: CASSAPGTLYNEQFF. CDR3 nucleotides: TGTGCCAGCAGTGCACCCGGGACACTCTACAATGAGCAGTTCTTC.

This clone was recorded a few times. The chain links TRBV29-1 to TRBJ1-2; a weak D match, TRBD1 (5 bases). V was cut by 6 bases and J by 8 bases, with 19 bases left in between. The CDR3 is 13 residues long. Germline-derived CDR1 and CDR2 are SQVTM and ANQGSEA. The CDR3 coding sequence is TGCAGCGTGCCCGAGCCACGGGACGCGGGCTACACCTTC. Protein: CSVPEPRDAGYTF.

The gene calls are TRBV9 and TRBJ2-3; a possible D gene is TRBD1 (5 bases). This CDR3 is 14 amino acids long. Trimming left V 0 bases short and J 5 bases short, with 10 bases between. Germline V CDR1 and CDR2: SGDLS, YYNGEE. The CDR3 DNA reads TGTGCCAGCAGCGTAGGGCAGGGTGGAGATACGCAGTATTTT. Translated, it gives CASSVGQGGDTQYF.